This T cell receptor beta chain was recorded in a study of control samples from healthy donors and cancer patients. This table comes from immunoSEQ multiplex PCR, and its TCRdb copy is limited to in-frame clones, with some not included. The table shows about 120,000 clones, with 80% to 90% occurring only once. The CDR3 spans 18 residues. J was trimmed by 0 bases and V by 1 base; bases with no gene match: 6. Germline CDR1 and CDR2: LGHDT and YNNKEL (reference sequence). The TCR was taken from a man younger than 40 in good health. This chain connects TRBV3-1 (or the pseudogene TRBV3-2) to TRBJ2-6, with 7 bases fitting TRBD1. The sequenced material came from blood. CDR3 DNA sequence: TGTGCCAGCAGCCAAGTTGGGACAGTAGTCTCTGGGGCCAACGTCCTGACTTTC. It translates to CASSQVGTVVSGANVLTF.